The 10 T cell receptor beta chains reported below all come from one sample, sequenced in a study of breast tumors, draining lymph nodes, adjacent tissues. TCRdb ran MiXCR on the multiplex PCR reads and lists one entry per CDR3 protein. The data hold fewer than 250,000 distinct CDR3 sequences, with 32% observed a single time. Breast cancer patients provided tissue from their axillary draining lymph nodes. Sequencing was carried out using axillary lymph node tissue. Receptor source: a female donor with breast cancer. Some clones in this sample may be carry-over from other donors' samples.

This clonotype has at least ten counts. The chain combines TRBV20-1 with TRBJ2-7; D tentatively reads TRBD1 or TRBD2 (5 bases each). With 4 bases removed from V and 6 bases from J, the gap between germline ends came to 19 bases. This CDR3 contains 14 residues. CDR1 is DFQATT and CDR2 is SNEGSKA in the germline V gene (reference sequence). CDR3 bases: TGCAGTGCTACGGACCCTGGGAGAAGGGGCGAGCAGTACTTC. This encodes CSATDPGRRGEQYF.

This clonotype was seen ten or more times. The chain joins TRBV7-3 to TRBJ2-1, with D possibly TRBD2 on 6 matching bases. Per germline, CDR1 SGHTA and CDR2 FQGTGA. The CDR3 has 16 residues. Trimming pared 1 base from V and 0 bases from J, leaving 10 bases between. CDR3 in DNA: TGTGCCAGCAGCTTAAAACCCGGGGGCTCCTACAATGAGCAGTTCTTC. It is translated as CASSLKPGGSYNEQFF. Supplemented by reference TRBV7-3 and TRBJ2-1, the full variable domain reads GAGVSQTPSNKVTEKGKYVELRCDPISGHTALYWYRQSLGQGPEFLIYFQGTGAADDSGLPNDRFFAVRPEGSVSTLKIQRTERGDSAVYLCASSLKPGGSYNEQFFGPGTRLTVL.

The chain employs TRBV20-1 and TRBJ2-3; D unclear. Germline CDR1 reads DFQATT; CDR2 reads SNEGSKA (reference sequence). CDR3 length: 13 amino acids. The germline V and J ends were trimmed by 1 base and 6 bases, with 11 bases remaining between them. In DNA, the CDR3 is TGCAGTGCTAGAGTCGGAGCTTTGGATACGCAGTATTTT. Its translation is CSARVGALDTQYF.

Of note for this clonotype: Likely a read error: the CDR3 ends without its conserved phenylalanine or tryptophan. The DNA is omitted, as the CDR3 cannot be located on it reliably, and the CDR3 follows TCRdb's listing. CDR3 protein: CARAPSGEKRPSTS. This rearrangement joins TRBV12-3 or TRBV12-4 to TRBJ2-5; the table's D call TRBD2 went unverified against the DNA. The CDR3 is 14 residues long, counting both termini.

The sample holds a few counts of this clonotype. With a much larger clone just one base away, this may be a read error. The chain has TRBV20-1 and TRBJ2-5; D possibly corresponds to TRBD2 (5 bases). V lost 5 bases, J lost 7 bases, and 20 bases lay in between. The length of the CDR3 is 14 residues. The V gene's germline CDR1 is DFQATT and CDR2 SNEGSKA (reference sequence). CDR3 residues: CSAGLGSSGATQYF. CDR3 coding DNA: TGCAGTGCTGGGTTAGGGAGTTCAGGAGCGACCCAGTACTTC.

This clonotype was observed a handful of times. This clone may be a read error of a much larger clone one base away. The V and J genes are TRBV20-1 and TRBJ2-1; D unclear. The CDR3 contains 13 residues. CDR1 and CDR2 from the germline V gene are DFQATT and SNEGSKA (reference sequence). The CDR3 protein is CSARDVSPNAQFF. CDR3 nucleotides: TGCAGTGCTAGAGATGTTTCACCAAATGCGCAGTTCTTC.

This clonotype was recorded many times. The chain is built from TRBV28 and TRBJ2-7; D call uncertain. CDR1 and CDR2 from the germline V gene are MDHEN and SYDVKM. This CDR3 comprises 12 residues. Trimming took 4 bases from V and 6 from J, leaving 10 bases between them. The CDR3 reads CASSSPPREQYF. The CDR3 DNA reads TGTGCCAGCAGTTCACCCCCTCGCGAGCAGTACTTC.

This rearrangement joins TRBV2 to TRBJ1-4; no definite D call. The V gene lost 9 bases and the J gene lost 4 bases, with 21 bases spanning the gap. The germline V gene has CDR1 SNHLY and CDR2 FYNNEI. The CDR3 has 16 residues. The DNA of the CDR3 is TGTGCCAGTTTAGAGGGCAGAAATTGGAATAATGAAAAACTGTTTTTT. The encoded protein is CASLEGRNWNNEKLFF. Full variable domain (outside the CDR3, taken from reference TRBV2 and TRBJ1-4): EPEVTQTPSHQVTQMGQEVILRCVPISNHLYFYWYRQILGQKVEFLVSFYNNEISEKSEIFDDQFSVERPDGSNFTLKIRSTKLEDSAMYFCASLEGRNWNNEKLFFGSGTQLSVL.

This clonotype was recorded many times. CDR3 sequence reads: CATSDWGRDYGYTF. The CDR3 nucleotides are TGTGCCACCAGTGATTGGGGCCGAGACTATGGCTACACCTTC. The chain employs TRBV24-1 and TRBJ1-2; D perhaps matches TRBD1 (5 bases). This CDR3 is built from 14 residues. The germline gives CDR1 KGHDR, CDR2 SFDVKD. The V end lost 2 bases, the J end lost 3 bases, and 9 bases lay between the germline ends.

This rearrangement joins TRBV25-1 to TRBJ2-5; D ambiguous. CDR1 and CDR2 from the germline V gene are MGHDK and SYGVNS. This CDR3 has 14 amino acids. Deletions cut 8 bases from V and 3 bases from J, with 16 bases between. CDR3 DNA sequence: TGTGCCAGCCGTGGATCTCCAGCCAAAGAGACCCAGTACTTC. Translated, it gives CASRGSPAKETQYF.